This is a list of T cell receptor beta chains from one sample in a study of CD8 T cells in ankylosing spondylitis. Using its own MiXCR run on the 5' RACE reads, TCRdb lists one record per CDR3 protein. The sample lists 30,000 to 45,000 distinct CDR3 sequences, 13% occurring once. The source material was synovial fluid, either unsorted or a sorted T cell fraction (not recorded which). These receptor sequences come from a male donor with ankylosing spondylitis. Both conserved end residues are part of each CDR3. The order of the fields is J gene, D gene, V gene, CDR3 protein. A D gene is named only where the DNA matches it firmly.

TRBJ2-5 TRBD2 TRBV3-1 CASSRQLAEQETQYF
TRBJ2-3 . TRBV20-1 CSASTYSATDTQYF
TRBJ2-4 . TRBV6-2/TRBV6-3 CASSYSFDFKNIQYF
TRBJ2-1 TRBD1 TRBV7-8 CASSLYSPGGNEQFF
TRBJ2-1 . TRBV4-3 CASSQDGAGPYNEQFF
TRBJ1-2 TRBD1 TRBV6-1 CASTPRDRVGYTF
TRBJ1-2 . TRBV20-1 CSARGGNYGYTF
TRBJ2-1 TRBD2 TRBV4-1 CASSQPRLAEGYNEQFF
TRBJ2-1 . TRBV20-1 CSVPLGGLNEQFF
TRBJ2-6 . TRBV4-3 CASSQEWGSGANVLTF
TRBJ2-7 TRBD1 TRBV7-6 CASSSRDRWYEQYF
TRBJ2-3 TRBD1 TRBV28 CASSGEDRASTDTQYF
TRBJ1-6 TRBD1 TRBV28 CASSLTGTTSPLHF
TRBJ2-1 . TRBV10-1 CASSERQSSYNEQFF
TRBJ2-5 TRBD1 TRBV28 CASRFRDRGTQETQYF
TRBJ2-1 TRBD2 TRBV4-3 CASSQGTSYYNEQFF
TRBJ1-6 . TRBV19 CASSGRKGHSPLHF
TRBJ2-1 . TRBV7-2 CASSYAGWEQFF
TRBJ2-1 TRBD1 TRBV20-1 CSAREWDRGFNEQFF
TRBJ1-1 TRBD1 TRBV20-1 CSAKRTGETEAFF
TRBJ2-1 TRBD2 TRBV27 CASRGRLAGHNEQFF
TRBJ1-1 TRBD1 TRBV15 CATNDRTGKAFF
TRBJ2-5 . TRBV6-1 CASKPGRIGGETQYF
TRBJ1-4 . TRBV4-1 CASSQQRGNEKLFF
TRBJ2-2 . TRBV6-5 CASSYEPTVGELFF
TRBJ1-5 . TRBV4-3 CASSQDGPPSEQPQHF
TRBJ2-7 . TRBV28 CASSPRPGQLGWAYEQYF
TRBJ2-6 . TRBV6-1 CASSPVTGSGANVLTF
TRBJ2-7 TRBD1 TRBV10-3 CAIRVDRAYEQYF
TRBJ2-7 . TRBV4-1 CASSQPGVEQYF
TRBJ2-7 TRBD2 TRBV29-1 CSAVPERGTSYEQYF
TRBJ1-5 . TRBV6-5 CASSYPGTYQPQHF
TRBJ2-3 . TRBV2 CASSEGRGLSTDTQYF
TRBJ2-1 . TRBV27 CASSRDLTPYNEQFF
TRBJ1-2 . TRBV6-2/TRBV6-3 CASSYSANYGYTF
TRBJ2-7 . TRBV20-1 CSARDFRETYEQYF
TRBJ2-7 . TRBV14 CASSPPGRLVYEQYF
TRBJ1-1 . TRBV7-9 CASSLERLEPNTEAFF
TRBJ2-1 TRBD2 TRBV7-9 CASLTGGSGQFF
TRBJ2-5 . TRBV28 CASSLGGSADF
TRBJ1-5 . TRBV5-5 CASTSGGAGNQPQHF
TRBJ2-5 . TRBV18 CASSPHLREETQYF
TRBJ2-6 . TRBV5-4 CASSLVQDGANVLTF
TRBJ2-7 TRBD1 TRBV6-2/TRBV6-3 CASSLDREAHEQYF
TRBJ2-3 TRBD2 TRBV12-3/TRBV12-4 CASSLLWLAGTDTQYF
TRBJ2-1 TRBD2 TRBV7-2 CASSSPGLAIDEQFF
TRBJ1-6 . TRBV6-1 CASTEEGGAVNSPLHF
TRBJ2-7 TRBD2 TRBV29-1 CSVEKVEVAGVEQYF
TRBJ2-1 TRBD2 TRBV20-1 CSARESGGYRSYNEQFF
TRBJ1-5 . TRBV7-2 CASSSLRRESNQPQHF
TRBJ2-3 . TRBV9 CASSVEDKSTDTQYF
TRBJ1-1 TRBD1 TRBV28 CASSPLYGQESYEAFF
TRBJ2-3 . TRBV11-2 CASSSLGSLNIISTDTQYF